The next 26 T cell receptor beta chains were all read from a single sample in a study of sequential checkpoint blockade in melanoma. Sequenced by immunoSEQ multiplex PCR; TCRdb stores in-frame clones only, minus some. The table has around 18,000 clones, around 68% seen once. Treatment: randomized to nivolumab then ipilimumab (arm A) or the reverse (arm B). Sequenced material: CD8+ T cells sorted from blood (inferred from file names), taken from a patient given nivolumab and ipilimumab in sequence. The origin of the receptors is a human donor with melanoma.

This clone was counted a single time. The chain carries TRBV28 and TRBJ1-4, with 8 bases aligning to TRBD1. This CDR3 comprises 15 residues. CDR1 is MDHEN, CDR2 SYDVKM, per germline. Trimming took 2 bases from V and 6 from J; bases not matched to a gene: 5. Here the CDR3 reads CASSLITGGYEKLFF. The CDR3 DNA reads TGTGCCAGCAGTTTAATCACAGGGGGATATGAAAAACTGTTTTTT.

The V gene is TRBV6-5, the J gene TRBJ1-5; TRBD1 might be the D (5 bases). V shed 5 bases and J shed 3 bases, with 11 bases lying between them. In germline, CDR1 is MNHEY, CDR2 SVGAGI. The CDR3 has 14 amino acids. The CDR3 nucleotides read TGTGCCAGCAGTCGACAGCCAGCCAATCAGCCCCAGCATTTT. It translates to CASSRQPANQPQHF.

CDR3 region: CASSYSMVDRSETQYF. As DNA, the CDR3 is TGTGCCAGCAGTTACTCGATGGTGGACAGGAGTGAGACCCAGTACTTC. The chain uses TRBV6-5 and TRBJ2-5; 7 bases fit TRBD1. This CDR3 region has 16 residues. V was clipped by 0 bases and J by 5 bases; unmatched bases: 9. Germline CDR1 reads MNHEY; CDR2 reads SVGAGI.

V is TRBV9 and J is TRBJ2-1; 8 nucleotides match TRBD2. J was trimmed by 4 bases and V by 2 bases; bases with no gene match: 5. This CDR3 has 15 amino acids. Germline V gives CDR1 SGDLS, CDR2 YYNGEE. CDR3 nucleotide sequence: TGTGCCAGCAGCGTCGAGGGGACTAGTTACAATGAGCAGTTCTTC. Amino acids: CASSVEGTSYNEQFF.

The V and J genes are TRBV28 and TRBJ2-7, with TRBD1 matching 9 bases. J gave up 3 bases and V 1 base, and 4 bases lay outside the gene matches. Germline values: CDR1 MDHEN, CDR2 SYDVKM. The CDR3 totals 15 residues. The CDR3 sequence is CASSLLPGQGYEQYF. CDR3 sequence (DNA): TGTGCCAGCAGTTTATTACCGGGACAGGGCTACGAGCAGTACTTC.

This sequence joins TRBV2 and TRBJ2-7, with 11 bases that match TRBD2. The junction had 0 bases not matched to a gene; V was cut back by 2 bases and J by 0 bases. The CDR3 is made up of 15 amino acids. Germline V lookup: CDR1 SNHLY, CDR2 FYNNEI. CDR3 sequence reads: CASSELAGGSYEQYF. In DNA, the CDR3 is TGTGCCAGCAGTGAACTAGCGGGGGGCTCCTACGAGCAGTACTTC.

The chain uses TRBV19 and TRBJ2-7; tentatively, D is TRBD1 (6 bases). Germline V gene sequence: CDR1 LNHDA, CDR2 SQIVND (reference sequence). The CDR3 consists of 15 residues. V lost 9 bases and J lost 1, with 19 bases in between. DNA for the CDR3: TGTGCCAGCAGCTTAGTGGCAGGGGCGTCCTACGAGCAGTACTTC. This encodes CASSLVAGASYEQYF.

V gene TRBV2 combines with J gene TRBJ1-1; no firm D call. The ends were cut back, 3 bases at V and 5 bases at J, with 13 bases in the middle. This CDR3 is 14 amino acids long. Per the germline V gene, CDR1 is SNHLY and CDR2 is FYNNEI. Here the CDR3 DNA reads TGTGCCAGCAGTGAGCCCGGACTGTCTACTGAAGCTTTCTTT. This sequence encodes CASSEPGLSTEAFF.

The chain carries TRBV19 and TRBJ1-1; D not certain. The CDR3 spans 15 residues. Looked up from germline, CDR1 is LNHDA and CDR2 is SQIVND (reference sequence). V lost 8 bases and J 0 bases, leaving 16 bases between the germline ends. CDR3 nucleotides: TGTGCCAGTTCGACGGGTAACCTTCTGAACACTGAAGCTTTCTTT. This gives the protein CASSTGNLLNTEAFF.

The chain combines TRBV11-3 with TRBJ2-2; TRBD2 matches 9 bases. The germline gives CDR1 SGHNT, CDR2 YENEEA. With 5 bases clipped from V and 4 bases from J, the junction kept 8 bases outside the gene matches. The CDR3 spans 16 residues. In DNA form, the CDR3 reads TGTGCCAGCAGCCACATAGCACTAGCGGGCACCGGGGAGCTGTTTTTT. This gives the protein CASSHIALAGTGELFF.

The chain recombines TRBV4-1 with TRBJ1-2; no clear D. V gave up 0 bases and J gave up 2 bases, with 16 bases separating them. Germline CDR1 reads MGHRA; CDR2 reads YSYEKL. This CDR3 contains 17 residues. The CDR3 spells CASSQEVYLNLNYGYTF. In DNA, the CDR3 is TGCGCCAGCAGCCAAGAGGTTTACCTAAACTTGAACTATGGCTACACCTTC.

The chain couples TRBV9 to TRBJ1-2; tentative D call: TRBD1 (5 bases). Looked up from germline, CDR1 is SGDLS and CDR2 is YYNGEE. Trimming removed 2 bases from V and 8 bases from J, with 13 bases in between. The CDR3 has 13 residues. The CDR3 bases are TGTGCCAGCAGCGTGCCAGGGATGCGAGGCTACACCTTC. Protein: CASSVPGMRGYTF.

In its sample, this clone was seen a few times. This chain connects TRBV4-2 to TRBJ1-2; D is unresolved. The V end was cut by 5 bases, the J end by 0 bases, with 10 bases between. The V gene's germline CDR1 is LGHNA and CDR2 YNFKEQ. The CDR3 runs 14 residues. Here the CDR3 reads CASSSSAANYGYTF. The CDR3 DNA is TGTGCCAGCAGCTCGAGCGCCGCTAACTATGGCTACACCTTC.

The J gene is TRBJ1-5, the V gene TRBV28, with D possibly matching TRBD1 (6 bases). The CDR3 contains 15 residues. Germline CDR1 reads MDHEN; CDR2 reads SYDVKM. Trimming stripped 3 bases from V and 5 bases from J, with 14 bases between. CDR3 coding DNA: TGTGCCAGCAGTTTCACCCCACCAGGGGATCAGCCCCAGCATTTT. Translating it yields CASSFTPPGDQPQHF.

This chain joins TRBV9 and TRBJ2-7; 10 bases fit TRBD2. This CDR3 is built from 16 residues. CDR1 is SGDLS and CDR2 is YYNGEE in the germline V gene. Losses at the gene ends were 0 bases for V and 2 bases for J; bases not matched to a gene: 5. The CDR3 DNA reads TGTGCCAGCAGCGTAGATAGCCTAGCGGGAGCCTACGAGCAGTACTTC. Encoded protein: CASSVDSLAGAYEQYF. The full variable domain, rest sourced from reference TRBV9 and TRBJ2-7, is DSGVTQTPKHLITATGQRVTLRCSPRSGDLSVYWYQQSLDQGLQFLIQYYNGEERAKGNILERFSAQQFPDLHSELNLSSLELGDSALYFCASSVDSLAGAYEQYFGPGTRLTVT.

V gene TRBV25-1 combines with J gene TRBJ2-1; TRBD2 aligns across 11 bases. Germline V CDR1 and CDR2: MGHDK, SYGVNS. Trimming at V came to 4 bases and at J to 15 bases, leaving 14 bases not matched to a gene. CDR3 length: 15 residues. CDR3 nucleotides: TGTGCCAGCAGTGCTTCGACTAGCGGGGAGGAGGTTGGGTTCTTC. Its translation is CASSASTSGEEVGFF.

CDR3 loop: CASSTRTGRAYGYTF. The CDR3 nucleotides are TGTGCCAGCAGTACGAGGACAGGGAGGGCCTATGGCTACACCTTC. This chain links TRBV6-6 with TRBJ1-2, with 8 nucleotides matching TRBD1. The germline V gene has CDR1 MNHNY and CDR2 SVGAGI (reference sequence). V shed 5 bases, J shed 4 bases, and the junction held 9 bases outside the gene matches. The CDR3 extends over 15 amino acids.

The V and J genes are TRBV27 and TRBJ2-3, with D unclear. CDR1 is MNHEY, CDR2 SMNVEV, per germline (reference sequence). This CDR3 is 14 amino acids long. V was cut by 3 bases and J by 0 bases, with 7 bases left in between. The CDR3 DNA follows: TGTGCCAGCAGTTTCCCCCCGAGCACAGATACGCAGTATTTT. Amino acids: CASSFPPSTDTQYF.

The count of this clone is one. The chain uses TRBV4-1 and TRBJ2-2; possible D gene TRBD1, 6 bases. CDR1 and CDR2 from the germline V gene are MGHRA and YSYEKL. V lost 0 bases to trimming and J lost 2 bases, with 10 bases between them. The CDR3 loop spans 16 amino acids. CDR3 region: CASSQDARGNTGELFF. For the CDR3, the DNA is TGCGCCAGCAGCCAAGATGCCAGGGGTAACACCGGGGAGCTGTTTTTT.

The chain is built from TRBV28 and TRBJ1-1; D is undetermined. The CDR3 spans 13 residues. Deletions cut 8 bases from V and 5 bases from J, with 15 bases between. Germline CDR1 and CDR2: MDHEN and SYDVKM. This CDR3 is CASGPGMGTEAFF. The DNA of the CDR3 is TGTGCCAGCGGCCCGGGGATGGGAACTGAAGCTTTCTTT.

The chain links TRBV5-5 to TRBJ1-2; D may be TRBD1 (6 bases). The ends were cut back, 2 bases at V and 3 bases at J, with 20 bases in the middle. CDR3 length: 17 residues. Germline V gene lookup returns CDR1 SGHKS and CDR2 YYEKEE (reference sequence). CDR3 amino acids: CASSLRFPGDYDYGYTF. The CDR3 DNA reads TGTGCCAGCAGCTTAAGATTCCCAGGGGACTACGACTATGGCTACACCTTC.

This CDR3 reads CASSFGDTEAFF. In nucleotides, the CDR3 is TGTGCCAGCAGCTTCGGGGACACTGAAGCTTTCTTT. The chain employs TRBV7-9 and TRBJ1-1; the D is unclear. This CDR3 is 12 amino acids long. Germline V gene sequence: CDR1 SEHNR, CDR2 FQNEAQ (reference sequence). V was shortened by 3 bases and J by 3 bases, with 5 bases between the two germline ends.

This clone rates as large (0.1 to 1%). The chain has TRBV4-2 and TRBJ2-3, with D possibly TRBD2 on 5 matching bases. CDR3 length: 15 amino acids. With 4 bases removed from V and 2 bases from J, the gap between germline ends came to 13 bases. Germline loops: CDR1 LGHNA, CDR2 YNFKEQ. The CDR3 is CASSPGEQHTDTQYF. CDR3 nucleotides: TGTGCCAGCAGCCCTGGGGAGCAGCACACAGATACGCAGTATTTT.

This clone was counted between two and nine times. Compared with germline, one end of the junction differs, possibly owing to a read error. The chain uses TRBV11-2 and TRBJ1-5; no firm D call. This CDR3 comprises 15 residues. Germline V lookup: CDR1 SGHAT, CDR2 FQNNGV. CDR3 loop: CASSQDPGSNQPQHF. The DNA of the CDR3 is TGCGCCAGCAGCCAAGATCCGGGTAGCAATCAGCCCCAGCATTTT.

In this sample, this clone turned up a few times. The chain recombines TRBV6-1 with TRBJ2-1, with 8 nucleotides matching TRBD1. After removal of 10 bases from V and 6 bases from J, the junction contained 8 bases not matched to a gene. CDR1 and CDR2 (germline): MNHNS, SASEGT. This CDR3 spans 13 amino acids. The CDR3 spells CATRDRSSNEQFF. The CDR3, as DNA: TGTGCCACCCGGGACAGGAGCTCCAATGAGCAGTTCTTC.

The rearrangement uses TRBV5-4 and TRBJ2-5, with TRBD1 matching over 7 bases. The CDR3 is 15 amino acids. Unmatched junction bases numbered 7, after V lost 2 bases and J lost 3 bases. Germline CDR1 reads SGHNT; CDR2 reads YYREEE (reference sequence). The CDR3 coding sequence is TGTGCCAGCAGCTTTAAGGGGGCGATTGAAGAGACCCAGTACTTC. Encoded protein: CASSFKGAIEETQYF.